This TCR beta chain originates from a study of T cell changes during pregnancy in multiple sclerosis. Method: immunoSEQ multiplex PCR; TCRdb's copy keeps in-frame clones and lacks some. Of under 50,000 clones in the sample, about nine tenths were seen once. This CDR3 comprises 13 residues. The germline V gene has CDR1 LNHDA and CDR2 SQIVND (reference sequence). Trimming pared 5 bases from V and 8 bases from J, leaving 13 bases between. The clonotype was recovered from a female donor in good health, enrolled as a control in a pregnancy study. The sequenced sample was CD4+ T cells from peripheral blood mononuclear cells, obtained in the first trimester of pregnancy. This chain uses TRBV19 with TRBJ2-1; D is perhaps TRBD2 (6 bases). CDR3 DNA sequence: TGTGCCAGTAGTGTTGAGGAGGGCGATGAGCAGTTCTTC. Encoded protein: CASSVEEGDEQFF.